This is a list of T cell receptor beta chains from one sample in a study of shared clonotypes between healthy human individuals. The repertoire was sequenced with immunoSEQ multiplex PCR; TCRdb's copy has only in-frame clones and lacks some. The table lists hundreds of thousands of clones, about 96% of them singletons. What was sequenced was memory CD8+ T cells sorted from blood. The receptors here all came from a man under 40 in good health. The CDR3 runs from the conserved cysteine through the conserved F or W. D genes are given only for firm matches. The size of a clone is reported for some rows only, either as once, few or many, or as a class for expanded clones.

cdr3_nt: TGTGCCAGCAGTTTATTAGCGGGATCTAGCACAGATACGCAGTATTTT; cdr3_aa: CASSLLAGSSTDTQYF; d_call: TRBD2; clone_size: NA; j_call: TRBJ2-3; v_call: TRBV28
cdr3_nt: TGCGCCAGCAGCTCTAGCGGAGGCCCCTACAATGAGCAGTTCTTC; cdr3_aa: CASSSSGGPYNEQFF; d_call: TRBD2; clone_size: NA; j_call: TRBJ2-1; v_call: TRBV5-1
cdr3_nt: TGTGCCAGTGGACAGGGGCAAGGGCGCAATCAGCCCCAGCATTTT; cdr3_aa: CASGQGQGRNQPQHF; d_call: TRBD1; clone_size: NA; j_call: TRBJ1-5; v_call: TRBV19
cdr3_nt: TGCGCCAGCAGCCCAACCCCAGGGAATGGCTACACCTTC; cdr3_aa: CASSPTPGNGYTF; d_call: NA; clone_size: NA; j_call: TRBJ1-2; v_call: TRBV5-1
cdr3_nt: TGTGCCAGCAGCCGTCGAAGGACAGTTTTCGAGACCCAGTACTTC; cdr3_aa: CASSRRRTVFETQYF; d_call: NA; clone_size: NA; j_call: TRBJ2-5; v_call: TRBV5-6
cdr3_nt: TGTGCCAGCAGTTCTCTCGTTCGGCAGCCCCAGCATTTT; cdr3_aa: CASSSLVRQPQHF; d_call: NA; clone_size: few; j_call: TRBJ1-5; v_call: TRBV6-8
cdr3_nt: TGTGCCAGCATCGAGACCCGCATCCCAGATACGCAGTATTTT; cdr3_aa: CASIETRIPDTQYF; d_call: NA; clone_size: NA; j_call: TRBJ2-3; v_call: TRBV28
cdr3_nt: TGTGCCAGCAGCTTTGGTAGGGACTACGAGCAGTACTTC; cdr3_aa: CASSFGRDYEQYF; d_call: NA; clone_size: NA; j_call: TRBJ2-7; v_call: TRBV7-2
cdr3_nt: TGCGCCAGCAGCTTGGCGCTGAGGCGGGTGAGCGAGCAGTACTTC; cdr3_aa: CASSLALRRVSEQYF; d_call: NA; clone_size: NA; j_call: TRBJ2-7; v_call: TRBV5-1
cdr3_nt: TGTGCCAGCAGTCGACTAGCGGGAGCCCCACGGAACACCGGGGAGCTGTTTTTT; cdr3_aa: CASSRLAGAPRNTGELFF; d_call: TRBD2; clone_size: NA; j_call: TRBJ2-2; v_call: TRBV28
cdr3_nt: TGTGCCACCAGCAGAGCGTTTTCCTGGCGGGACAGCTACGAGCAGTACTTC; cdr3_aa: CATSRAFSWRDSYEQYF; d_call: NA; clone_size: once; j_call: TRBJ2-7; v_call: TRBV15
cdr3_nt: TGCAGCGTTGAAGACAGGGGGCGCGAGCAGTACTTC; cdr3_aa: CSVEDRGREQYF; d_call: TRBD1; clone_size: NA; j_call: TRBJ2-7; v_call: TRBV29-1
cdr3_nt: TGTGCCAGCAGGAGCCATTCACCCCTCCACTTT; cdr3_aa: CASRSHSPLHF; d_call: NA; clone_size: NA; j_call: TRBJ1-6; v_call: TRBV28
cdr3_nt: TGTGCCAGCAGAACCGCCACCAGCTCCTACGAGCAGTACTTC; cdr3_aa: CASRTATSSYEQYF; d_call: NA; clone_size: NA; j_call: TRBJ2-7; v_call: TRBV28
cdr3_nt: TGTGCCAGCAGTGAACTAGAGGCGTTCTTAAATGAGCAGTTCTTC; cdr3_aa: CASSELEAFLNEQFF; d_call: NA; clone_size: NA; j_call: TRBJ2-1; v_call: TRBV2
cdr3_nt: TGTGCCAGTTCCAACAACTACGAGCAGTACTTC; cdr3_aa: CASSNNYEQYF; d_call: NA; clone_size: NA; j_call: TRBJ2-7; v_call: TRBV28
cdr3_nt: TGTGCCAGCAGCCGGGCTTACAATGAGCAGTTCTTC; cdr3_aa: CASSRAYNEQFF; d_call: NA; clone_size: NA; j_call: TRBJ2-1; v_call: TRBV5-4
cdr3_nt: TGTGCGGCAGAGGATCGAAGAAGGTGGGGGGAAAAACTGTTTTTT; cdr3_aa: CAAEDRRRWGEKLFF; d_call: NA; clone_size: NA; j_call: TRBJ1-4; v_call: TRBV6-1
cdr3_nt: TGCGCCAGCTCTTCCCTAGCGGCCGGGGAGCTGTTTTTT; cdr3_aa: CASSSLAAGELFF; d_call: TRBD2; clone_size: NA; j_call: TRBJ2-2; v_call: TRBV10-1